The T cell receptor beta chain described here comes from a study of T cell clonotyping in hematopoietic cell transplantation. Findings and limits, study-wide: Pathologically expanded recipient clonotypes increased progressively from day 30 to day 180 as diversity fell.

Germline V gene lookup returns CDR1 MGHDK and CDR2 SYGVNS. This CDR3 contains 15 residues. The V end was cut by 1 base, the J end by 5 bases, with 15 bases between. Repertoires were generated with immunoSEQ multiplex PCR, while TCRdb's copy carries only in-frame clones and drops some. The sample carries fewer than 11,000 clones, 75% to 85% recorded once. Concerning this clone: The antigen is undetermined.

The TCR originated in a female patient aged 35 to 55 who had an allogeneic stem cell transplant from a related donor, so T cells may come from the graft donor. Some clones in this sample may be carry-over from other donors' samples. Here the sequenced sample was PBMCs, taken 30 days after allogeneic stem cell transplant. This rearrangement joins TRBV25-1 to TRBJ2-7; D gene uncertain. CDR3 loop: CASSESGMFRNEQYF. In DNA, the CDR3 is TGTGCCAGCAGTGAATCTGGGATGTTTAGAAACGAGCAGTACTTC.